The clone carrying this T cell receptor (beta chain) appeared once. What it recognizes is unknown. This sample stems from a study of blood T cells in healthy people across ages. Study-wide points: Per million T cells, TCR beta diversity dropped roughly linearly as age increased.

V was cut by 4 bases and J by 6 bases, with 18 bases left in between. Germline CDR1 and CDR2: DFQATT and SNEGSKA (reference sequence). The length of the CDR3 is 14 residues. PCR was performed a second time for roughly 7 to 11 cycles using a sample-barcoded 5' primer and a J-beta primer mix. TCRdb redid the calling of the 5' RACE reads with MiXCR, one entry per CDR3 protein. The profile shows about 1 million distinct CDR3 sequences, 35% to 55% of them singletons. This receptor was identified in a woman aged 55-75 years in good health. J is TRBJ1-2 and V is TRBV20-1; weak D call: TRBD1 (5 bases). Sequencing was done on a sample of blood. In nucleotides, the CDR3 is TGCAGTGCTATAAGGGGTACCACGTTGGATGGCTACACCTTC. Its translation: CSAIRGTTLDGYTF.